This TCR beta chain is from a study of cytomegalovirus exposure and HLA in healthy donors. Study at large: In a later analysis, the roughly 130 validation repertoires were reported to have used the same platform as the approximately 690 first-cohort repertoires.

The study, taken as a whole, reports: Within the 120 validation repertoires, first-cohort TCR clusters tended to co-occur, according to a later analysis.

Germline trimming cut 5 bases from V and 3 bases from J; bases unmatched to any gene: 4. Germline CDR1 and CDR2: MNHEY and SVGAGI. This CDR3 has 14 amino acids. Sequencing used immunoSEQ multiplex PCR; TCRdb keeps in-frame clones, though not all of them. This table has over 200,000 clones, roughly 88% appearing once. To note about this clone: Its antigen is unknown.

The chain carries TRBV6-5 and TRBJ2-7; TRBD2 matches 10 bases. Sequencing was done on a sample of PBMCs. This receptor was identified in a woman in her thirties in good health and CMV-seronegative. CDR3 sequence: CASSRTSGHYEQYF. CDR3 in DNA: TGTGCCAGCAGTCGGACTAGCGGTCACTACGAGCAGTACTTC.